The rows below give T cell receptor beta chains drawn from one sample of a study of blood T cell repertoires in COVID-19. TCRdb's copy holds only in-frame clones and misses some; the assay was immunoSEQ multiplex PCR. The sample includes approximately 190,000 clones, around 84% seen only once; the top ten take roughly 3.2%. Material: PBMCs or T cells enriched from blood (not recorded which). These receptors all come from a woman in her thirties who had been exposed to COVID-19. CDR3s include the opening cysteine and the closing phenylalanine or tryptophan. A D gene is named only where the DNA matches it firmly. Clone size is not always given. Where it is, it says once, few, many or a class for expanded clones.

TRBV24-1	.	TRBD2	TRBJ2-3	TGTGCCACCAGTGATCCCACCCTTGGAGGGCTAGCGGGAGATACGCAGTATTTT	CATSDPTLGGLAGDTQYF
TRBV7-3	.	TRBD2	TRBJ2-2	TGTGCCAGCAGCTTAACACTAGCGGCGAACACCGGGGAGCTGTTTTTT	CASSLTLAANTGELFF
TRBV5-1	few	TRBD1	TRBJ1-1	TGCGCCAGTACCGACAGGGTGGAAGCTTTCTTT	CASTDRVEAFF
TRBV5-1	.	.	TRBJ1-5	TGCGCCAGCAGCTTGAACGGTGCGAGCAATCAGCCCCAGCATTTT	CASSLNGASNQPQHF
TRBV18	.	TRBD1	TRBJ1-1	TGTGCCAGCTCACAGGGGGCGGAGGGCGCTGAAGCTTTCTTT	CASSQGAEGAEAFF
TRBV7-3	.	TRBD2	TRBJ2-1	TGTGCCAGCAGCTTGGGAGGGACGAATGAGCAGTTCTTC	CASSLGGTNEQFF
TRBV13	once	.	TRBJ1-1	TGTGCCAGCAGCTTAGGAACTTGGTCAAACACTGAAGCTTTCTTT	CASSLGTWSNTEAFF
TRBV6-5	.	.	TRBJ1-6	TGTGCCAGCAGTTACCGCCCGACCCGGCGGGGTTCACCCCTCCACTTT	CASSYRPTRRGSPLHF
TRBV5-1	.	.	TRBJ1-1	TGCGCCAGCAGCTTGGTTGGGGGCACGAACACTGAAGCTTTCTTT	CASSLVGGTNTEAFF
TRBV6-6	.	TRBD1	TRBJ1-2	TGTGCCAGCAGCCCGGGACAGTTGCGATATGGCTACACCTTC	CASSPGQLRYGYTF
TRBV19	once	.	TRBJ1-6	TGTGCCAGTAGTATGCGGGGCGGGGATTCACCCCTCCACTTT	CASSMRGGDSPLHF
TRBV6-5	.	.	TRBJ1-1	TGTGCCAGCAGTTACTCGAGTGGGGGGGCGCTCACTGAAGCTTTCTTT	CASSYSSGGALTEAFF
TRBV2	once	TRBD1	TRBJ2-5	TGTGCCAGCAGTGAGTGGGACAGGCTGGGGGAGACCCAGTACTTC	CASSEWDRLGETQYF
TRBV30	.	.	TRBJ1-4	TGTGCCTGGAGTGTACAGGGCGGTGAAAAACTGTTTTTT	CAWSVQGGEKLFF
TRBV5-1	few	TRBD1	TRBJ1-1	TGCGCCAGCAGCACAACGACAGGGAGGTTCGCTGAAGCTTTCTTT	CASSTTTGRFAEAFF
TRBV3-1/TRBV3-2	.	TRBD2	TRBJ2-5	TGTGCCAGCAGCCAAAGCTGGGGGACTAGCGGAAAAGAGACCCAGTACTTC	CASSQSWGTSGKETQYF
TRBV4-1	.	TRBD2	TRBJ2-2	TGCGCCAGCAGCCAAGGGGGACTAGCGAAGAACACCGGGGAGCTGTTTTTT	CASSQGGLAKNTGELFF
TRBV14	.	.	TRBJ1-5	TGTGCCAGCAGCCAAGGCAGGGCGAAAAATCAGCCCCAGCATTTT	CASSQGRAKNQPQHF
TRBV7-9	.	.	TRBJ1-4	TGTGCCAGCAGCTCCAGGACAGCCCCAACTAATGAAAAACTGTTTTTT	CASSSRTAPTNEKLFF
TRBV7-8	.	.	TRBJ2-3	TGTGCCAGCAGCCAACACCACACAGATACGCAGTATTTT	CASSQHHTDTQYF
TRBV7-8	.	TRBD2	TRBJ2-1	TGTGCCAGCAGCTTAGTCGGGGGGCGGGGGGGCCCTCGCAATGAGCAGTTCTTC	CASSLVGGRGGPRNEQFF
TRBV10-1	.	.	TRBJ2-7	TGCGCCAGCAGTGAGAATACAGGGTTGAACGAGCAGTACTTC	CASSENTGLNEQYF
TRBV12-3/TRBV12-4	.	TRBD1	TRBJ1-5	TGTGCCAGCAGGGGACAGGGCCAGCCCCAGCATTTT	CASRGQGQPQHF